These T cell receptor beta chains were read from a single sample in a study of T cell responses to AZD1222 COVID-19 vaccine. Sequencing was performed with immunoSEQ multiplex PCR; in TCRdb, only in-frame clones are kept and a portion is missing. Of roughly 60,000 clones in the sample, 60% to 85% were seen once. The input for sequencing was peripheral blood, taken 28 days after the second AZD1222 dose. These receptors were collected from an adult who received the AZD1222 COVID-19 vaccine. The CDR3 runs from the conserved cysteine through the conserved F or W. Fields, in order: V gene, clone size, D gene, J gene, CDR3 DNA, CDR3 protein. D genes are given only for firm matches. Not every row has a clone size; where given, it reads once, few, many or a size class.

>TRBV6-6|NA|NA|TRBJ2-2
TGTGCCAGCAGTTCGCCGGGGGGCGGAAACACCGGGGAGCTGTTTTTT
CASSSPGGGNTGELFF
>TRBV5-1|NA|NA|TRBJ1-5
TGCGCCAGCAGCTTGTATGGTACTAATCAGCCCCAGCATTTT
CASSLYGTNQPQHF
>TRBV7-6|NA|TRBD2|TRBJ2-3
TGTGCCAGCACCACTAGCGAGCTCACAGATACGCAGTATTTT
CASTTSELTDTQYF
>TRBV5-5|few|TRBD1|TRBJ1-2
TGTGCCAGCAGCTTGGACGAGGGCCAGGGACGACAGGGCACCTTC
CASSLDEGQGRQGTF
>TRBV14|few|NA|TRBJ1-1
TGTGCCAGCAGCCAAGACCTTCCGGGGGGTAGGTCTGAAGCTTTCTTT
CASSQDLPGGRSEAFF
>TRBV28|NA|TRBD1|TRBJ1-4
TGTGCCAGCAGTCCAATGACAGGGACTGGGGAAAAACTGTTTTTT
CASSPMTGTGEKLFF
>TRBV18|NA|TRBD1|TRBJ1-2
TGTGCCAGCTCACCCCGGGGACAGTCGGGACTCATGGGAGGCTACACCTTC
CASSPRGQSGLMGGYTF
>TRBV7-2|NA|NA|TRBJ1-4
TGTGCCAGCAGCTTAGCTCTGGGCAGGGGCGCTAATGAAAAACTGTTTTTT
CASSLALGRGANEKLFF
>TRBV6-5|NA|TRBD1|TRBJ1-1
TGTGCCAGCAAAGACAGGGGGAAAACTGAAGCTTTCTTT
CASKDRGKTEAFF
>TRBV5-1|NA|NA|TRBJ1-1
TGCGCCAGCAGCCCGGACGGGCGGGCGATCACTGAAGCTTTCTTT
CASSPDGRAITEAFF
>TRBV7-6|NA|TRBD2|TRBJ2-3
TGTGCCAGCAGCGCGATAGCGGGGGCCCCAAATACGCAGTATTTT
CASSAIAGAPNTQYF